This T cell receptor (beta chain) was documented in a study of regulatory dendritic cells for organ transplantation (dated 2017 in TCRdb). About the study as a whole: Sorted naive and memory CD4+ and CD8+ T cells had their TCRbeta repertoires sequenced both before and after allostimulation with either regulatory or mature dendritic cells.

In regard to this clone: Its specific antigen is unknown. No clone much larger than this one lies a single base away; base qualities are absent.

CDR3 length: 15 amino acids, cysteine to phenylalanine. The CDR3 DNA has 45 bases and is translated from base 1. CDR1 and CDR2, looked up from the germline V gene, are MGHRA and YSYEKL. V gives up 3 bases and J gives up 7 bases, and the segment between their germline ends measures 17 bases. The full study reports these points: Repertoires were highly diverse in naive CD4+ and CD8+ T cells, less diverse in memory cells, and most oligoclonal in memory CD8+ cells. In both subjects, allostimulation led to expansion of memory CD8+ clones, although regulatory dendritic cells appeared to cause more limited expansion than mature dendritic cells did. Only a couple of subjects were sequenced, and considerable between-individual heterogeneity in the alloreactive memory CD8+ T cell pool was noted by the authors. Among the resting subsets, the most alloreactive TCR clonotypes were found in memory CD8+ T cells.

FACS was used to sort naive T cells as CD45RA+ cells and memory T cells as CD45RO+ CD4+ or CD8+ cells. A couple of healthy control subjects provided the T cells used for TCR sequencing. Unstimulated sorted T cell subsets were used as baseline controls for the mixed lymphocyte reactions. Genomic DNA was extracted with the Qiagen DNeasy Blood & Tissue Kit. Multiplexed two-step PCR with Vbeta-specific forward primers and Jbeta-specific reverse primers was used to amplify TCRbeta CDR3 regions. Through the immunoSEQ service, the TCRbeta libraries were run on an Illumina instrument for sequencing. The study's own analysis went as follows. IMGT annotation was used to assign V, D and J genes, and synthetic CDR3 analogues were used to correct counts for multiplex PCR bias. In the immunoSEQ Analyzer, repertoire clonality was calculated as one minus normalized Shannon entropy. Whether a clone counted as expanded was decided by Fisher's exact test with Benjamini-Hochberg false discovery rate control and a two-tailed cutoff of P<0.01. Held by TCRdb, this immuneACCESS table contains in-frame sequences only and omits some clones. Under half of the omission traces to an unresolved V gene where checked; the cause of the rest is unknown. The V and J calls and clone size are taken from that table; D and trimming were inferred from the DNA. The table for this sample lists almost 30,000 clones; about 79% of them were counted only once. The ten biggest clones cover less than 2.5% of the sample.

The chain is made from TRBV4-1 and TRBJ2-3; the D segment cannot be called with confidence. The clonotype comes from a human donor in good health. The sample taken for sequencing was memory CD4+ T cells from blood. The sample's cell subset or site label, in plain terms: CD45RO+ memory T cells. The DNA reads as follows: TGCGCCAGCAGCCAGCCCCCCATAGATAGAAATACGCAGTATTTT. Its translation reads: CASSQPPIDRNTQYF.